One and the same sample provided the 11 T cell receptor beta chains below, sequenced in a study of prognosis after radiotherapy for stage I lung cancer. Two-round multiplex PCR amplified TCR beta CDR3 from genomic DNA. The authors ran first-round PCR with primers specific to each TRBV and TRBJ gene. Each CDR3 protein gets one entry after TCRdb re-called the multiplex PCR reads with MiXCR. The sample contains about 13,000 distinct CDR3 sequences, about 43% of which appear only once. This material consisted of PBMCs, taken before or after stereotactic body radiation therapy (not recorded which). These receptors were collected from a donor over 45 with non-small cell lung cancer.

This clonotype has more than one count but fewer than ten. This rearrangement joins TRBV11-2 to TRBJ1-2, with a tentative D call TRBD1 (6 bases). Germline loops: CDR1 SGHAT, CDR2 FQNNGV. Trimming shortened V by 0 bases and J by 2 bases, and 16 bases separated the two germline ends. This CDR3 region has 17 residues. In DNA form, the CDR3 reads TGTGCCAGCAGCTTAGAAATACAGGGTGGGGGCAACTATGGCTACACCTTC. Translated: CASSLEIQGGGNYGYTF. The whole variable domain, remainder taken from reference TRBV11-2 and TRBJ1-2, is EAGVAQSPRYKIIEKRQSVAFWCNPISGHATLYWYQQILGQGPKLLIQFQNNGVVDDSQLPKDRFSAERLKGVDSTLKIQPAKLEDSAVYLCASSLEIQGGGNYGYTFGSGTRLTVV.

This clonotype was recorded at least ten times. The J gene is TRBJ2-3, the V gene TRBV9; the D gene is possibly TRBD2 (5 bases). The V and J ends lost 3 bases and 2 bases respectively, with 7 bases between them. This CDR3 region has 13 residues. Per germline, CDR1 SGDLS and CDR2 YYNGEE. The CDR3 nucleotides read TGTGCCAGCAGCGAGCGGAACACAGATACGCAGTATTTT. Residues: CASSERNTDTQYF.

This clonotype was seen at least ten times. The gene calls are TRBV4-1 and TRBJ2-5; D is perhaps TRBD1 (6 bases). Germline-derived CDR1 and CDR2 are MGHRA and YSYEKL. Trimming stripped 0 bases from V and 7 bases from J, with 18 bases between. This CDR3 comprises 16 residues. The CDR3 coding sequence is TGCGCCAGCAGCCAAGATCAGGACAGTCCCCCAATGACCCAGTACTTC. Protein product: CASSQDQDSPPMTQYF.

This clonotype was seen more than once but under ten times. A much larger clone differs by one base, so this may be a read error. The chain employs TRBV2 and TRBJ1-5; perhaps TRBD1 as D (6 bases). The CDR3 consists of 15 residues. Per the germline V gene, CDR1 is SNHLY and CDR2 is FYNNEI. The CDR3 loop reads CASSGDMGGNHPQHF. DNA for the CDR3: TGTGCCAGCAGTGGGGACATGGGGGGCAATCATCCCCAGCATTTT. The full variable domain, its missing parts supplied by reference TRBV2 and TRBJ1-5, is EPEVTQTPSHQVTQMGQEVILRCVPISNHLYFYWYRQILGQKVEFLVSFYNNEISEKSEIFDDQFSVERPDGSNFTLKIRSTKLEDSAMYFCASSGDMGGNHPQHFGDGTRLSIL.

Sample share makes this clonotype medium-sized. The V gene is TRBV24-1, the J gene TRBJ2-1; D is ambiguous. Trimming cost V 2 bases and J 5 bases, with 12 bases left between them. There are 15 residues in the CDR3. Germline loops: CDR1 KGHDR, CDR2 SFDVKD. The CDR3 region is CATSDSSSGHNEQFF. In DNA, the CDR3 is TGTGCCACCAGTGATTCTAGTAGTGGCCACAATGAGCAGTTCTTC.

Comments on this clonotype: At one end the junction does not follow the germline gene, possibly because of a read error. The V call is TRBV9, the J call TRBJ1-3; D possibly corresponds to TRBD1 (5 bases). Germline V lookup: CDR1 SGDLS, CDR2 YYNGEE. CDR3 length: 16 amino acids. The CDR3: CASSSRDVSSGKTIYF. CDR3 sequence (DNA): TGTGCCAGCAGCTCACGGGACGTCAGCTCTGGAAAAACCATATATTTT.

The rearrangement links TRBV28 to TRBJ1-1, with a possible D match to TRBD1 (5 bases). Germline CDR1 and CDR2: MDHEN and SYDVKM. V was trimmed by 5 bases and J by 4 bases, leaving 14 bases between them. CDR3 length: 14 residues. CDR3 in amino acids: CASSLRGVGTEAFF. Written as DNA, the CDR3 is TGTGCCAGCAGTCTTCGGGGGGTTGGCACTGAAGCTTTCTTT.

With regard to this clonotype: Possible read error: a much larger clone is one base away. The V call is TRBV5-6, the J call TRBJ2-7; no clear D gene. Germline loops: CDR1 SGHDT, CDR2 YYEEEE. This CDR3 spans 12 amino acids. The DNA of the CDR3 is TGTGCCAGCAGCTTGGGTAACTACGATCAGTACTTC. Its translation: CASSLGNYDQYF.

This clonotype has at least ten counts. The genes are TRBV30 and TRBJ2-3; 7 bases align to TRBD2. The CDR3 runs to 13 residues. CDR1 is GTSNPN and CDR2 is SVGIG in the germline V gene (reference sequence). The J segment lost 0 bases and the V segment lost 8 bases, leaving 5 bases of the junction unmatched. The CDR3, as DNA: TGTGCCCTAAGCGGGAAAAGCACAGATACGCAGTATTTT. Translation: CALSGKSTDTQYF.

This clonotype has at least ten counts. The rearrangement joins TRBV18 to TRBJ2-3; 11 nucleotides line up with TRBD2. CDR3 length: 17 residues. V gave up 4 bases and J gave up 1 base; unmatched junction bases: 7. Germline assignment: CDR1 KGHSH and CDR2 LQKENI. CDR3 DNA sequence: TGTGCCAGCTCACTAACCCTACTAGCGGGGGGCACAGATACGCAGTATTTT. Translated, it gives CASSLTLLAGGTDTQYF.

This clonotype was observed many times. V and J are TRBV5-6 and TRBJ1-6; D remains unclear. V lost 3 bases to trimming and J lost 1 base, with 14 bases between them. Per the germline V gene, CDR1 is SGHDT and CDR2 is YYEEEE. The CDR3 is made up of 17 amino acids. The CDR3 loop is CASSWLRTGSYNSPLHF. CDR3 in DNA: TGTGCCAGCAGCTGGCTCAGGACGGGGTCCTATAATTCACCCCTCCACTTT.